One and the same sample provided the 12 T cell receptor beta chains below, sequenced in a study of cytomegalovirus exposure and HLA in healthy donors. Sequencing used immunoSEQ multiplex PCR; TCRdb keeps in-frame clones, though not all of them. The table has over 100,000 clones, almost 90% seen once. Sequencing was performed on PBMCs. These receptors came from a woman aged 18 to 35 in good health and CMV-seronegative.

The chain combines TRBV6-5 with TRBJ2-1; perhaps TRBD2 as D (5 bases). V lost 3 bases and J 9 bases, leaving 12 bases between the germline ends. Germline V gene lookup returns CDR1 MNHEY and CDR2 SVGAGI. This CDR3 has 13 amino acids. CDR3 sequence (DNA): TGTGCCAGCAGTTATGAAGGACGGGGTGAGCAGTTCTTC. Translated, it gives CASSYEGRGEQFF.

J is TRBJ2-7 and V is TRBV18; possible D gene TRBD2, 6 bases. Between the trimmed V and J ends, which lost 3 bases and 5 bases, there was a span of 17 bases. This CDR3 region has 15 residues. Germline lookup yields CDR1 KGHSH and CDR2 LQKENI. CDR3 region: CASSPGDFLVHEQYF. DNA of the CDR3: TGTGCCAGCTCACCGGGGGACTTCCTCGTCCACGAGCAGTACTTC.

The V call is TRBV14, the J call TRBJ2-1; 10 bases are a match to TRBD1. The CDR3 spans 18 residues. Germline values: CDR1 SGHDN, CDR2 FVKESK. After removal of 0 bases from V and 6 bases from J, the junction contained 11 bases not matched to a gene. The chain's CDR3 is CASSQEGGRQGASNEQFF. CDR3 in DNA: TGTGCCAGCAGCCAAGAGGGCGGGAGACAGGGGGCTTCCAATGAGCAGTTCTTC.

This clone was detected only once. The chain carries TRBV6-6 and TRBJ2-7; TRBD2 matches at 9 bases. The CDR3 runs to 16 residues. The J segment lost 1 base and the V segment lost 4 bases, leaving 8 bases of the junction unmatched. Germline-derived CDR1 and CDR2 are MNHNY and SVGAGI (reference sequence). The CDR3 is CASSSSLAGASYEQYF. In DNA, the CDR3 is TGTGCCAGCAGTTCCTCATTAGCGGGGGCTTCCTACGAGCAGTACTTC.

In this sample, this clone turned up once. The CDR3 region has the DNA TGCAGCGTTGCGGACAGGGGTTACACTGAAGCTTTCTTT. It codes for CSVADRGYTEAFF. The V gene is TRBV29-1, the J gene TRBJ1-1, with 9 bases aligning to TRBD1. CDR1 SQVTM and CDR2 ANQGSEA come from the germline V gene. J was trimmed by 3 bases and V by 4 bases; bases with no gene match: 3. The CDR3 length is 13 residues.

V usage is TRBV5-4 and J usage is TRBJ1-1; D unclear. The CDR3 extends over 14 amino acids. V was pared by 4 bases and J by 1 base, with 11 bases between. Germline-derived CDR1 and CDR2 are SGHNT and YYREEE (reference sequence). CDR3 in amino acids: CASSLSVSNTEAFF. CDR3 sequence (DNA): TGTGCCAGCAGCCTTTCGGTTTCGAACACTGAAGCTTTCTTT.

The rearrangement links TRBV28 to TRBJ1-4; weak D call: TRBD1 (6 bases). V was pared by 6 bases and J by 8 bases, with 13 bases between. This CDR3 spans 13 amino acids. Germline CDR1 is MDHEN and CDR2 is SYDVKM. The CDR3 coding sequence is TGTGCCAGCAGACTCACAGGGAACGAAAAACTGTTTTTT. It is translated as CASRLTGNEKLFF.

The chain employs TRBV25-1 and TRBJ1-1; weak D call: TRBD1 (5 bases). V lost 4 bases to trimming and J lost 7 bases, with 10 bases between them. The CDR3 has 12 residues. Germline V gene data show CDR1 as MGHDK and CDR2 as SYGVNS. The CDR3, as DNA: TGTGCCAGCAGTGGATGGACATTTGAAGCTTTCTTT. It specifies CASSGWTFEAFF.

This chain connects TRBV7-6 to TRBJ2-3, with D tentatively TRBD2 (5 bases). V was trimmed by 3 bases and J by 8 bases, leaving 18 bases between them. The length of the CDR3 is 15 residues. CDR1 SGHVS and CDR2 FNYEAQ come from the germline V gene. The CDR3, as DNA: TGTGCCAGCAGCTTCGGCACTGGAGAGGGAGTTACGCAGTATTTT. Protein product: CASSFGTGEGVTQYF.

V gene TRBV28 combines with J gene TRBJ2-2, with D maybe TRBD1 (5 bases). There are 16 residues in the CDR3. The V gene's germline CDR1 is MDHEN and CDR2 SYDVKM. The V and J ends lost 5 bases and 5 bases respectively, with 18 bases between them. The CDR3 DNA reads as TGTGCCAGCAGTCCCCAGGTGCAGGGTAGAACCGGGGAGCTGTTTTTT. Translated: CASSPQVQGRTGELFF.

The CDR3 loop reads CASSQGGGTGANVLTF. The CDR3 bases are TGCGCCAGCAGCCAAGGGGGGGGGACTGGGGCCAACGTCCTGACTTTC. The chain employs TRBV4-1 and TRBJ2-6, with 7 bases lining up with TRBD2. Per germline, CDR1 MGHRA and CDR2 YSYEKL. The J segment lost 2 bases and the V segment lost 1 base, leaving 2 bases of the junction unmatched. The CDR3 length is 16 residues.

This sequence joins TRBV28 and TRBJ1-1; no definite D call. The germline V and J ends were trimmed by 8 bases and 5 bases, with 12 bases remaining between them. The germline V gene encodes CDR1 MDHEN and CDR2 SYDVKM. This CDR3 comprises 12 residues. The CDR3 nucleotides are TGTGCCAGCTCCTACACAGAGACTGAAGCTTTCTTT. Its protein product is CASSYTETEAFF.